Listed below are T cell receptor beta chains from one sample, sequenced in a study of cytomegalovirus exposure and HLA in healthy donors. The protocol was immunoSEQ multiplex PCR, while the TCRdb copy is restricted to in-frame clones and leaves out a portion. Among approximately 200,000 clones, roughly 83% were seen once, and the ten largest hold 1.2% to 1.5%. Source material: PBMCs. All receptors come from a girl aged 10-17 years in good health and CMV-seronegative. The CDR3 runs from the conserved cysteine through the conserved F or W. The order of the fields is D gene, V gene, clone size, J gene, CDR3 protein, CDR3 DNA. D genes are given only for firm matches. A clone size is listed for some rows: how often the clone was seen (once, few, many), or a class if it is expanded.

-	TRBV27	-	TRBJ2-7	CASSYGGRQNYEQYF	TGTGCCAGCAGTTACGGAGGGAGACAAAACTACGAGCAGTACTTC
-	TRBV7-3	-	TRBJ2-2	CASSRPGVAGMAGELFF	TGTGCCAGCAGCCGCCCGGGGGTCGCCGGAATGGCCGGGGAGCTGTTTTTT
TRBD1	TRBV7-6	-	TRBJ2-3	CASGRLQGADTQYF	TGTGCCAGCGGTCGTTTACAGGGGGCAGATACGCAGTATTTT
-	TRBV18	-	TRBJ2-3	CASSPFVGTDTQYF	TGTGCCAGCTCACCTTTCGTCGGGACAGATACGCAGTATTTT
-	TRBV7-2	once	TRBJ1-5	CASSSGEGDQPQHF	TGTGCCAGCAGCTCAGGGGAGGGGGATCAGCCCCAGCATTTT
TRBD1	TRBV14	-	TRBJ1-6	CASSQNRGYNSPLHF	TGTGCCAGCAGCCAAAACAGGGGGTATAATTCACCCCTCCACTTT
TRBD2	TRBV9	-	TRBJ2-2	CASSASGEAGELFF	TGTGCCAGCAGCGCCAGCGGGGAGGCCGGGGAGCTGTTTTTT
TRBD1	TRBV6-6	-	TRBJ1-5	CASQGPGQGGNQPQHF	TGTGCCAGCCAGGGGCCCGGACAGGGCGGCAATCAGCCCCAGCATTTT
TRBD1	TRBV29-1	-	TRBJ1-1	CSVWTGSKNTEAFF	TGCAGCGTCTGGACAGGGTCCAAGAACACTGAAGCTTTCTTT
TRBD1	TRBV28	-	TRBJ1-2	CASSPGQGGGRGYTF	TGTGCCAGCAGCCCCGGACAGGGGGGCGGTCGGGGCTACACCTTC
-	TRBV6-4	-	TRBJ2-7	CASSDSRDMDEQYF	TGTGCCAGCAGTGACTCACGGGACATGGACGAGCAGTACTTC
TRBD1	TRBV4-3	few	TRBJ2-6	CASSQDTRTGAGANVLTF	TGCGCCAGCAGCCAAGATACTAGAACAGGGGCCGGGGCCAACGTCCTGACTTTC
TRBD1	TRBV5-1	-	TRBJ2-7	CASLGQGLSEQYF	TGCGCCAGCCTAGGACAGGGGCTCTCCGAGCAGTACTTC
TRBD1	TRBV11-2	once	TRBJ2-1	CASSPHKGAVNEQFF	TGTGCCAGCAGCCCCCATAAGGGGGCGGTCAATGAGCAGTTCTTC
TRBD1	TRBV27	-	TRBJ1-1	CASRTGGNTEAFF	TGTGCCAGCAGGACAGGGGGGAACACTGAAGCTTTCTTT
-	TRBV18	-	TRBJ2-3	CASSPSPTSTDTQYF	TGTGCCAGCTCACCATCTCCTACTAGCACAGATACGCAGTATTTT
TRBD1	TRBV6-5	-	TRBJ1-2	CASSYRDRVSFGYTF	TGTGCCAGCAGTTACCGGGACAGGGTATCGTTCGGCTACACCTTC
-	TRBV6-5	-	TRBJ2-1	CASSYLSSRSYNEQFF	TGTGCCAGCAGTTATCTTTCTAGCCGCTCCTACAATGAGCAGTTCTTC
TRBD2	TRBV19	-	TRBJ2-3	CASRPVGRRDTQYF	TGTGCCAGTAGGCCGGTCGGGAGGCGGGATACGCAGTATTTT
-	TRBV10-3	-	TRBJ2-3	CATQGFGGTDTQYF	TGTGCCACCCAGGGGTTCGGGGGGACAGATACGCAGTATTTT
-	TRBV19	-	TRBJ2-7	CASSPGTYEQYF	TGTGCCAGTAGTCCGGGTACCTACGAGCAGTACTTC
-	TRBV5-1	-	TRBJ2-1	CASSLGGAYNEQFF	TGCGCCAGCAGCTTGGGCGGTGCCTACAATGAGCAGTTCTTC
TRBD1	TRBV7-9	few	TRBJ2-2	CASSLGTGGNTGELFF	TGTGCCAGCAGCCTCGGGACAGGGGGCAACACCGGGGAGCTGTTTTTT
-	TRBV7-9	few	TRBJ1-2	CASSPLGEGYTF	TGTGCCAGCAGCCCCCTCGGGGAAGGCTACACCTTC
TRBD1	TRBV11-2	-	TRBJ2-7	CASSLDAWGQGAYEQYF	TGTGCCAGCAGCTTAGATGCTTGGGGACAGGGGGCCTACGAGCAGTACTTC
-	TRBV6-1	-	TRBJ1-2	CASSEGQPRQYGYTF	TGTGCCAGCAGTGAAGGACAGCCGCGACAATATGGCTACACCTTC
TRBD2	TRBV27	once	TRBJ2-7	CASSLSGLAGGRFEYEQYF	TGTGCCAGCAGTTTATCTGGGCTAGCGGGGGGGCGGTTTGAATACGAGCAGTACTTC
TRBD1	TRBV5-1	-	TRBJ1-1	CASSAGTGQEAFF	TGCGCCAGCAGCGCCGGGACAGGGCAGGAAGCTTTCTTT
TRBD1	TRBV7-2	-	TRBJ1-1	CASSQQGQVDTEAFF	TGTGCCAGCAGCCAACAGGGACAGGTCGACACTGAAGCTTTCTTT
-	TRBV5-4	-	TRBJ1-1	CASSYSRDTEAFF	TGTGCCAGCAGCTATTCTCGGGACACTGAAGCTTTCTTC
-	TRBV4-1	-	TRBJ2-1	CASSQGWSSYNEQFF	TGCGCCAGCAGCCAAGGGTGGTCTAGCTACAATGAGCAGTTCTTC
-	TRBV2	-	TRBJ1-3	CASRGEGTLGTIYF	TGTGCCAGCCGGGGGGAAGGTACTCTCGGCACCATATATTTT
TRBD2	TRBV5-5	-	TRBJ2-5	CASSSRLAGGPGQETQYF	TGTGCCAGCAGCTCGCGACTAGCGGGGGGGCCTGGACAAGAGACCCAGTACTTC
TRBD1	TRBV28	-	TRBJ1-5	CASSFLGTGKDQPQHF	TGTGCCAGCAGTTTCCTAGGGACAGGGAAAGATCAGCCCCAGCATTTT
-	TRBV28	-	TRBJ1-1	CASRLEGTEAFF	TGTGCCAGCAGACTGGAGGGCACTGAAGCTTTCTTT
-	TRBV5-6	-	TRBJ1-2	CASSLSGAYYGYTF	TGTGCCAGCAGCTTGAGTGGGGCATACTATGGCTACACCTTC
-	TRBV7-9	-	TRBJ1-2	CATVGGGASNYGYTF	TGTGCCACCGTCGGGGGGGGCGCTTCTAACTATGGCTACACCTTC